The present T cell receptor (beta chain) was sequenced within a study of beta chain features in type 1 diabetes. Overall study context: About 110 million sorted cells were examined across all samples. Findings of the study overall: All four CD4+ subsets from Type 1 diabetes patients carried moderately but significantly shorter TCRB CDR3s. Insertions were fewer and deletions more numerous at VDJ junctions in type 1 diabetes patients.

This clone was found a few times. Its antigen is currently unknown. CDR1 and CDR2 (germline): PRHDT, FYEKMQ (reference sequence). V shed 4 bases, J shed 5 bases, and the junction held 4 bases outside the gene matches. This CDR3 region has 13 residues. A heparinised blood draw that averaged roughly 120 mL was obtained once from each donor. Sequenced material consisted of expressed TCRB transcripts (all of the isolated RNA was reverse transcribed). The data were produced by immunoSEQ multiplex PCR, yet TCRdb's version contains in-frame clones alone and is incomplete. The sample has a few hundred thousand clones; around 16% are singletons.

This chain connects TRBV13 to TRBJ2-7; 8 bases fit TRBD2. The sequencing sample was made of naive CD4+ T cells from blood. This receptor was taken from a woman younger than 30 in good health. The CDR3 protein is CASSSRTSHEQYF. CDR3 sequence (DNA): TGTGCCAGCAGCTCCAGGACTAGCCACGAGCAGTACTTC.